This TCR beta chain was sequenced for a study of blood T cell repertoires in COVID-19. The CDR3 runs 13 residues. Trimming removed 3 bases from V and 8 bases from J, with 13 bases in between. The germline CDR1 and CDR2 sequences are KGHSH and LQKENI. Profiling relied on immunoSEQ multiplex PCR, and the TCRdb table lists in-frame clones only, not all of them. The table shows approximately 400,000 clones, with more than 65% occurring only once. The origin of this receptor is a human donor with acute or convalescent COVID-19. The donor label of this sample is uncertain. This chain joins TRBV18 and TRBJ1-2; a weak D match, TRBD1 (5 bases). The sample taken for sequencing was peripheral blood. Here the CDR3 reads CASSPSYRGGYTF. CDR3 in DNA: TGTGCCAGCTCACCGAGTTATCGGGGGGGCTACACCTTC.